This note documents a single TCR beta chain sequence. These data belong to a study of blood T cell repertoires in COVID-19. On the study more broadly: The United States, Italy and Spain supplied acute and convalescent COVID-19 samples. Sources were T cells, B-cell-depleted T cells, or PBMCs; the material itself was cDNA or gDNA.

Germline V gene data show CDR1 as SNHLY and CDR2 as FYNNEI. The CDR3 totals 14 residues. V trimming: 7 bases; J trimming: 9 bases; junction bases outside the gene matches: 9. Original handling: How many nucleated cells were present was estimated from reference gene primer amplification. Clones were read by immunoSEQ multiplex PCR, and TCRdb kept only the in-frame ones, dropping some. For V, J and clone size, that table is used; D and trimming come from the DNA. In the table there are tens of thousands of clones, 78% of which are singletons. The V call is TRBV2, the J call TRBJ2-1; 10 bases align to TRBD1. The sequence came from a human donor in a cohort sampled during active COVID-19. Sequencing was performed on peripheral blood. This chain's CDR3 is CASTLGQGLAEQFF. The CDR3 nucleotides are TGTGCCAGCACCCTGGGACAGGGGCTCGCTGAGCAGTTCTTC.